This T cell receptor beta chain was identified in a study of T cells in Graves' hyperthyroidism and ophthalmopathy. Study overall: Prior to any treatment, at the point of initial diagnosis, peripheral blood was collected.

The germline CDR1 and CDR2 sequences are MDHEN and SYDVKM. V was clipped by 6 bases and J by 8 bases, with 11 bases between them. The CDR3 runs to 12 residues. TCR beta CDR3 regions were amplified from RNA. First-round RT-PCR of the TCR CDR3 relied on the HTBI primer set. TCRdb ran MiXCR on the multiplex PCR reads and lists one entry per CDR3 protein. The table has some 400,000 distinct CDR3 sequences, approximately 15% seen once. This clonotype was observed at least ten times. Its antigen is currently unknown. Study observations and caveats: Ophthalmopathy and stable hyperthyroidism were told apart by a 13 V-J model. Among clonotypes expanded in thyroid above 0.001, most were also found in blood. Ophthalmopathy was identified by the model a median 6.5 months ahead of onset.

The chain couples TRBV28 to TRBJ2-1; D unresolved. The TCR was taken from a woman aged 55-69 years with Graves' hyperthyroidism. Sequencing was carried out using blood. The CDR3 bases are TGTGCCAGCAGCCCCCAGGTCCATGAGCAGTTCTTC. It is translated as CASSPQVHEQFF.